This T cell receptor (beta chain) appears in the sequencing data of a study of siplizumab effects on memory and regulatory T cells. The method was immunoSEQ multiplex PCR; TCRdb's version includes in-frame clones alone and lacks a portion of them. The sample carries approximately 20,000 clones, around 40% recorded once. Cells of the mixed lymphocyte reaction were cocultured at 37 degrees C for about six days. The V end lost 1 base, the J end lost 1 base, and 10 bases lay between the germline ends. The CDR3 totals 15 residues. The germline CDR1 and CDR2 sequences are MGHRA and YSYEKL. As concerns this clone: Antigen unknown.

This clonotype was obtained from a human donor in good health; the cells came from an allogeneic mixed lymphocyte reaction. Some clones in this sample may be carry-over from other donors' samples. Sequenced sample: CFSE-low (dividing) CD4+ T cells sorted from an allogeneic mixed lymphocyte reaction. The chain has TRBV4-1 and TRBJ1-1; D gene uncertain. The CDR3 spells CASSQVTVENTEAFF. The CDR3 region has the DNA TGCGCCAGCAGCCAAGTTACAGTTGAGAACACTGAAGCTTTCTTT.